What follows is one T cell receptor (beta chain) and its context. Antigen: not known. These data come from a study of cytomegalovirus exposure and HLA in healthy donors. The V gene end was trimmed by 4 bases and the J gene end by 4 bases; junction bases not matched to a gene: 10. CDR3 length equals 16 residues. CDR1 is KGHSH, CDR2 LQKENI, per germline. Study conclusions and caveats: V- and J-gene trimming of TCR beta was linked (in a later analysis) to a missense DCLRE1C variant. The study reported that TCR beta sequences accurately predicted HLA-A and HLA-B alleles in most subjects.

Primers for the PCR totalled 60 Vbeta and 13 Jbeta. The repertoire was sequenced with immunoSEQ multiplex PCR; TCRdb's copy has only in-frame clones and lacks some. The data show about 120,000 clones, with roughly four fifths seen just once and 1.5% to 2% held by the top ten. The source is a man aged 35 to 55 in good health and CMV-seronegative. The V and J genes are TRBV18 and TRBJ2-5; 9 nucleotides align to TRBD2. The sequencing sample was made of PBMCs. CDR3 in amino acids: CASSQQRGAGGETQYF. The CDR3 DNA reads as TGTGCCAGCTCACAGCAGCGGGGGGCTGGGGGAGAGACCCAGTACTTC.